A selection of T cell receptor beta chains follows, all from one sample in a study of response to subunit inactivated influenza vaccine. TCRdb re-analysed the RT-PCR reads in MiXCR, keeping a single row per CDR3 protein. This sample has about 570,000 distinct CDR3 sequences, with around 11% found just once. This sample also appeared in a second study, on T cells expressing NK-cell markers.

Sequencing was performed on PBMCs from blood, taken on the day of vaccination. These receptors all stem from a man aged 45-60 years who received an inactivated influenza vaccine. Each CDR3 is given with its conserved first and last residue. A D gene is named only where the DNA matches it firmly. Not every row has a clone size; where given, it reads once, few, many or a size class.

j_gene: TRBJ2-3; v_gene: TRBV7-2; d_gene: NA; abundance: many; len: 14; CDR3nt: TGCGCCAGCAGTCTGGGGCCAAGCACAGATACGCAGTATTTT; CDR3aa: CASSLGPSTDTQYF
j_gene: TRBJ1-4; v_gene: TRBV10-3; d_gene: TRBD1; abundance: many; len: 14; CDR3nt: TGTGCCACCGGATCCGGGACAGGGGATGAAAAACTGTTTTTT; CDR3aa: CATGSGTGDEKLFF
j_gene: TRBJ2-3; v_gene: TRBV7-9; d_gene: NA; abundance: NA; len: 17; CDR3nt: TGTGCCAGCAGCCCACCGTGGGACACCTGGGGCACAGATACGCAGTATTTT; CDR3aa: CASSPPWDTWGTDTQYF
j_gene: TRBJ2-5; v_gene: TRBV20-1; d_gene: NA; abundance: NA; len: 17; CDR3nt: TGCAGTGCCAAAGATTACGCCCGTATTTTTGACCAAGAGACCCAGTACTTC; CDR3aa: CSAKDYARIFDQETQYF
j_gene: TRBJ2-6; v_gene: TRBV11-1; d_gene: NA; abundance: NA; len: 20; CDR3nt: TGTGCCAGCAGCTTATCATCGACACGGTTGGGGCCCTCTGGGGCCAACGTCCTGACTTTC; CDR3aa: CASSLSSTRLGPSGANVLTF
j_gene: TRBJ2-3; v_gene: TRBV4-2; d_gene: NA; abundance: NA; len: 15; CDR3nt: TGTGCCAGCAGCCTCTTGGTAGGCGTCACAGATACGCAGTATTTT; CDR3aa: CASSLLVGVTDTQYF
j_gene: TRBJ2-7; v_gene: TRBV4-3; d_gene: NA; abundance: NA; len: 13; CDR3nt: TGCGCCAGCAGCCAACGGTGGGGAGAGGAGCAGTACTTC; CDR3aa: CASSQRWGEEQYF
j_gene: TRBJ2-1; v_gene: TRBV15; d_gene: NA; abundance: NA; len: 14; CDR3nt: TGTGCCACCAGCAGAGACCGACTAGTCAATGAGCAGTTCTTC; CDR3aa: CATSRDRLVNEQFF
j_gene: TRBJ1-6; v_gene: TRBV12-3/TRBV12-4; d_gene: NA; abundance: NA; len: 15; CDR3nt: TGTGCCAGCAGTTGGGTATTCGGGGCGGATTCACCCCTCCACTTT; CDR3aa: CASSWVFGADSPLHF
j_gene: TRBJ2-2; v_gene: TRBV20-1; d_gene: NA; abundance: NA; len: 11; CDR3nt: TGCAGTGCTAGGAACACCGGGGAGCTGTTTTTT; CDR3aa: CSARNTGELFF
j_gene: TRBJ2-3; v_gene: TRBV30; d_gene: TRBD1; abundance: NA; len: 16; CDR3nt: TGTGCCTGGCTGGGACAGGGCCCAATCAACCCAGATACGCAGTATTTT; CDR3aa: CAWLGQGPINPDTQYF
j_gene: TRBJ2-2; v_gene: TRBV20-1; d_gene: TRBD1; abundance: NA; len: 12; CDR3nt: TGCAGTGCGGGACAGGGGGCCGGGGAGCTGTTTTTT; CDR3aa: CSAGQGAGELFF
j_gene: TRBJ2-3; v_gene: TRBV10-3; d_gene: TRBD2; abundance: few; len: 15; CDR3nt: TGTGCCATCAGTGCAAGCGGGGGGGCAACAGATACGCAGTATTTT; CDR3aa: CAISASGGATDTQYF
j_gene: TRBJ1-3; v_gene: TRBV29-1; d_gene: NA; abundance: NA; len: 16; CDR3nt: TGCAGCGTAGTTGAACAGTTGGGTCACCGTGGAAACACCATATATTTT; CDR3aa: CSVVEQLGHRGNTIYF
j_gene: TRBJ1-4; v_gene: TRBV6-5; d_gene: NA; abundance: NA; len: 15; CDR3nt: TGTGCCAGCAGTTATTCGGGGGCTAGAAATGAAAAACTGTTTTTT; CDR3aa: CASSYSGARNEKLFF
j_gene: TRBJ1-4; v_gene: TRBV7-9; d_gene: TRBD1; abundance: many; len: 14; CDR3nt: TGTGCCAGCAGCTCGGGGACAGGTTTTGAAAAACTGTTTTTT; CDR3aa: CASSSGTGFEKLFF
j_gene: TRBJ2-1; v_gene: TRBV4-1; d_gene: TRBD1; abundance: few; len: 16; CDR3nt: TGCGCCAGCAGCCCCCAACCGGGACAGGGGATGCATGAGCAGTTCTTC; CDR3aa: CASSPQPGQGMHEQFF
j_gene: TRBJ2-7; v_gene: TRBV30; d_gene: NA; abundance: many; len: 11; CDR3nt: TGTGCCTGGGAAGGTGGGGACGAGCAGTACTTC; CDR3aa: CAWEGGDEQYF
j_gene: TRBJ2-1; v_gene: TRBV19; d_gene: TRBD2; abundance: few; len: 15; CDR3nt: TGTGCCAGTAGCCCGGGACTAGCGGGAGCGGAGGAGCAGTTCTTC; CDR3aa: CASSPGLAGAEEQFF
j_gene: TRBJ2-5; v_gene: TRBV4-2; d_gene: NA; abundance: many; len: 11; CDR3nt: TGTGCCAGCAGCCAAGAAGAGACCCAGTACTTC; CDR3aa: CASSQEETQYF
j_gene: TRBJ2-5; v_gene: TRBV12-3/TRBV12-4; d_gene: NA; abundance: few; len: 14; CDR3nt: TGTGCCAGCAGTCTAGGGACCATGGCAGAGACCCAGTACTTC; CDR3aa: CASSLGTMAETQYF
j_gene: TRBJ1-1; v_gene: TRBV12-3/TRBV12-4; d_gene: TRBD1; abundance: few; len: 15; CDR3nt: TGTGCCAGCAGTTTTGGTGGGACAGGGAACACTGAAGCTTTCTTT; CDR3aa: CASSFGGTGNTEAFF
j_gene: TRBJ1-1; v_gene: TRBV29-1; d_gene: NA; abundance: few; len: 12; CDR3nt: TGCAGCGTTGACGGAGGGAACACTGAAGCTTTCTTT; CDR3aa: CSVDGGNTEAFF